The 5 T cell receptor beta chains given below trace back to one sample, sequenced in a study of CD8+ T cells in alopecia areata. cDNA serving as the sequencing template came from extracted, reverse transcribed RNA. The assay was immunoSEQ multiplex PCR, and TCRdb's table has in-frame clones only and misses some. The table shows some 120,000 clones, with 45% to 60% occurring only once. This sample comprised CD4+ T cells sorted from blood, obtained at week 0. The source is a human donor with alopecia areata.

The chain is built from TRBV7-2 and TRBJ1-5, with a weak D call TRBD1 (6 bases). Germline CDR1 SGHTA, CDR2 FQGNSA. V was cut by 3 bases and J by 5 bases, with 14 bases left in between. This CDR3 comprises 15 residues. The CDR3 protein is CASSFGRGGDQPQHF. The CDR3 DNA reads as TGTGCCAGCAGCTTTGGCCGGGGGGGCGATCAGCCCCAGCATTTT.

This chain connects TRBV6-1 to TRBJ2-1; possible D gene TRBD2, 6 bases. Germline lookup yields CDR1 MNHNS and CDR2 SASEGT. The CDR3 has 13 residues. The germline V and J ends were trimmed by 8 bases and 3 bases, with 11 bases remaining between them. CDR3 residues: CASRTSFYNEQFF. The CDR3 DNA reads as TGTGCCAGCCGCACTAGCTTCTACAATGAGCAGTTCTTC.

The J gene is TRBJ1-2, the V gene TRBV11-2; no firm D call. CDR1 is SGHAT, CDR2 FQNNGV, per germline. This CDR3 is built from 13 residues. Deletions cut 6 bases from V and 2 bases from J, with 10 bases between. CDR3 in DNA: TGTGCCAGCAGTATAGGGAGAAACTATGGCTACACCTTC. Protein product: CASSIGRNYGYTF.

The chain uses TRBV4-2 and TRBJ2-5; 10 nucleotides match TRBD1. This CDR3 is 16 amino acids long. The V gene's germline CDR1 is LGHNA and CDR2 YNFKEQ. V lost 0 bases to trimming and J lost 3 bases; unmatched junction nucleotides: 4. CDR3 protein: CASSQDRGTGEETQYF. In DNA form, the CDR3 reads TGTGCCAGCAGCCAAGATAGAGGGACAGGGGAAGAGACCCAGTACTTC.

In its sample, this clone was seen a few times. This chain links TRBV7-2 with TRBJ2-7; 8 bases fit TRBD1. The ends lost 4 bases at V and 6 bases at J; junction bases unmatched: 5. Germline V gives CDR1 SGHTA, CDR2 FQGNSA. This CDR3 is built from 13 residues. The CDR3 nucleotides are TGTGCCAGCAGCTCACAGGGGGTGTCCGAGCAGTACTTC. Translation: CASSSQGVSEQYF. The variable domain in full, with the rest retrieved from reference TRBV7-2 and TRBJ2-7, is GAGVSQSPSNKVTEKGKDVELRCDPISGHTALYWYRQSLGQGLEFLIYFQGNSAPDKSGLPSDRFSAERTGGSVSTLTIQRTQQEDSAVYLCASSSQGVSEQYFGPGTRLTVT.